The T cell receptor beta chain under discussion was sequenced for a study of T-cell reconstitution after alpha-beta-depleted transplantation in children. The CDR3 sequence is 16 residues long. CDR1 is DFQATT and CDR2 is SNEGSKA in the germline V gene (reference sequence). Researchers prepared the TCRbeta library using unique molecular identifiers, the study reports. TCRdb reprocessed the PCR reads with MiXCR, giving one entry per CDR3 protein. The table records some 300,000 distinct CDR3 sequences, 9.5% to 13% of them present only once. Findings and caveats of the study: The main origin of T-cell counts and diversity one year after transplant was newly produced T cells.

On this clonotype: Its antigen is currently unknown. The junction departs from the called germline gene at one end, perhaps through a read error.

This chain links TRBV20-1 with TRBJ1-5; unclear D gene. The sequencing used PBMCs, collected before TCRalphabeta/CD19-depleted stem cell transplant. This clonotype originated in a boy younger than two with acute myeloid leukemia, due to receive a stem cell transplant. The CDR3 reads CCARSLSIGINQPQHF. DNA of the CDR3: TGCTGTGCTAGGAGTTTGTCGATAGGTATCAATCAGCCCCAGCATTTT.